These 12 T cell receptor beta chains were all obtained from the same sample, sequenced in a study of OX40 agonist ivuxolimab in advanced cancers. Clones were sequenced by immunoSEQ multiplex PCR, and TCRdb holds only the in-frame ones, with some missing. The data show about 97,000 clones, roughly nine tenths seen once. This specimen was CD4+ or CD8+ T cells sorted from blood, taken in a trial of the OX40 agonist ivuxolimab. The receptors were sampled from an adult with an advanced solid tumor such as melanoma, head and neck, liver or kidney cancer.

The chain joins TRBV19 to TRBJ2-7, with D tentatively TRBD1 (5 bases). Trimming stripped 4 bases from V and 0 bases from J, with 10 bases between. The CDR3 runs 14 residues. CDR1 is LNHDA and CDR2 is SQIVND in the germline V gene (reference sequence). The CDR3: CASSTEQVSYEQYF. In DNA, the CDR3 is TGTGCCAGTAGTACCGAACAGGTCTCCTACGAGCAGTACTTC.

This chain joins TRBV27 and TRBJ2-2; possible D gene TRBD2, 7 bases. Between the trimmed V and J ends, which lost 1 base and 6 bases, there was a span of 15 bases. CDR1 is MNHEY, CDR2 SMNVEV, per germline (reference sequence). The CDR3 is made up of 16 amino acids. The DNA of the CDR3 is TGTGCCAGCAGTTTATTCCAACAGGGAGGGGCCGGGGAGCTGTTTTTT. This codes for CASSLFQQGGAGELFF.

The V call is TRBV5-1, the J call TRBJ2-7, with D perhaps given as TRBD1 or TRBD2 (5 bases each). V was clipped by 0 bases and J by 0 bases, with 10 bases between them. This CDR3 spans 15 amino acids. The germline V gene has CDR1 SGHRS and CDR2 YFSETQ. CDR3 residues: CASSLGSGTSYEQYF. As DNA, the CDR3 is TGCGCCAGCAGCTTGGGATCCGGGACCTCCTACGAGCAGTACTTC. Supplemented by reference TRBV5-1 and TRBJ2-7, the full variable domain reads KAGVTQTPRYLIKTRGQQVTLSCSPISGHRSVSWYQQTPGQGLQFLFEYFSETQRNKGNFPGRFSGRQFSNSRSEMNVSTLELGDSALYLCASSLGSGTSYEQYFGPGTRLTVT.

The CDR3 DNA reads as TGTGCCAGTAGTGTTGGAATAAACACCATATATTTT. Amino acid sequence: CASSVGINTIYF. V and J are TRBV19 and TRBJ1-3; D ambiguous. Germline V gene lookup returns CDR1 LNHDA and CDR2 SQIVND (reference sequence). Trimming shortened V by 5 bases and J by 6 bases, and 8 bases separated the two germline ends. This CDR3 region has 12 residues.

This clone was counted a single time. The chain employs TRBV7-9 and TRBJ2-1, with a tentative D call TRBD1 (6 bases). The V and J ends lost 3 bases and 9 bases respectively, with 9 bases between them. CDR3 length equals 12 residues. Germline loops: CDR1 SEHNR, CDR2 FQNEAQ (reference sequence). CDR3 sequence (DNA): TGTGCCAGCAGCTTCGGGACACCTGAGCAGTTCTTC. Encoded protein: CASSFGTPEQFF.

The rearrangement links TRBV6-5 to TRBJ2-7, with 7 bases that match TRBD1. The CDR3 has 15 amino acids. The germline V gene encodes CDR1 MNHEY and CDR2 SVGAGI. V shed 5 bases and J 0 bases; nucleotides not matched to a gene: 7. CDR3 sequence reads: CASSRDSQSSYEQYF. The CDR3 nucleotides read TGTGCCAGCAGTCGGGACAGCCAAAGCTCCTACGAGCAGTACTTC.

The chain has TRBV7-6 and TRBJ2-7; 9 bases map to TRBD1. Trimming took 3 bases from V and 7 from J; bases not matched to a gene: 7. The germline V gene has CDR1 SGHVS and CDR2 FNYEAQ. The CDR3 totals 14 residues. The CDR3 DNA is TGTGCCAGCAGCTTGGGGACAGGGTATACGGAGCAGTACTTC. This encodes CASSLGTGYTEQYF.

The chain recombines TRBV19 with TRBJ1-2, with a possible D match to TRBD1 (5 bases). The V gene's germline CDR1 is LNHDA and CDR2 SQIVND (reference sequence). The CDR3 has 13 amino acids. V was shortened by 5 bases and J by 8 bases, with 15 bases between the two germline ends. The DNA for the CDR3 is TGTGCCAGTAGTTGGGCAGGGATACAAGGCTACACCTTC. Its translation is CASSWAGIQGYTF.

The gene calls are TRBV19 and TRBJ2-1; D unclear. CDR3 length: 15 residues. CDR1 and CDR2 from the germline V gene are LNHDA and SQIVND (reference sequence). The V and J ends lost 6 bases and 0 bases respectively, with 12 bases between them. In DNA, the CDR3 is TGTGCCAGTAGCTCCCAGGTCGGCTCCTACAATGAGCAGTTCTTC. Translating it yields CASSSQVGSYNEQFF.

This clone has more than one count but fewer than ten. This chain links TRBV4-1 with TRBJ2-3; the D gene could be TRBD1 or TRBD2 (5 bases each). Per the germline V gene, CDR1 is MGHRA and CDR2 is YSYEKL. The CDR3 has 13 residues. V lost 6 bases to trimming and J lost 2 bases, with 9 bases between them. This CDR3 reads CASSWGTTDTQYF. Written as DNA, the CDR3 is TGCGCCAGCAGTTGGGGGACCACAGATACGCAGTATTTT.

The V and J genes are TRBV30 and TRBJ1-1; D perhaps matches TRBD1 (6 bases). This CDR3 is 13 amino acids long. Germline V gene data show CDR1 as GTSNPN and CDR2 as SVGIG (reference sequence). The V end lost 2 bases, the J end lost 4 bases, and 11 bases lay between the germline ends. For the CDR3, the DNA is TGTGCCTGGAGTCGGGGGCCGGGCACTGAAGCTTTCTTT. It codes for CAWSRGPGTEAFF. Combining the CDR3 with reference TRBV30 and TRBJ1-1 gives the whole variable domain SQTIHQWPATLVQPVGSPLSLECTVEGTSNPNLYWYRQAAGRGLQLLFYSVGIGQISSEVPQNLSASRPQDRQFILSSKKLLLSDSGFYLCAWSRGPGTEAFFGQGTRLTVV.

This CDR3 reads CASISTGSGGYTF. The CDR3 DNA follows: TGTGCCAGCATCTCGACAGGGTCGGGCGGCTACACCTTC. The chain recombines TRBV6-5 with TRBJ1-2; 7 nucleotides match TRBD1. CDR3 size: 13 residues. In germline, CDR1 is MNHEY, CDR2 SVGAGI. Trimming cost V 7 bases and J 8 bases; bases outside gene matches: 10.